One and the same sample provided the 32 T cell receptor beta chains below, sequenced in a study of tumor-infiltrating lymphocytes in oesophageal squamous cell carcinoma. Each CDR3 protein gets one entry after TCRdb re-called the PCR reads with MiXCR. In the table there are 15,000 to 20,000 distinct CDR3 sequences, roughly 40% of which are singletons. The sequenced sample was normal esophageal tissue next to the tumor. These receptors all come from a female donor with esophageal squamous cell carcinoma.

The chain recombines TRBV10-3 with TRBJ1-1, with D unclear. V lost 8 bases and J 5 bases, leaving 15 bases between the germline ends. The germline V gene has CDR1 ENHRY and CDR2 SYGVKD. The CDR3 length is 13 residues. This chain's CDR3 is CAIGGSGRTEAFF. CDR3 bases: TGTGCCATCGGTGGGTCCGGGCGTACTGAAGCTTTCTTT.

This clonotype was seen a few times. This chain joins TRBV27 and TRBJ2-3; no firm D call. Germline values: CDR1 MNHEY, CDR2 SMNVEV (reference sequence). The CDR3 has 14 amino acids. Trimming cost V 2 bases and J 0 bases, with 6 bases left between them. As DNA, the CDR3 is TGTGCCAGCAGTTTACGGCGGAGCACAGATACGCAGTATTTT. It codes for CASSLRRSTDTQYF.

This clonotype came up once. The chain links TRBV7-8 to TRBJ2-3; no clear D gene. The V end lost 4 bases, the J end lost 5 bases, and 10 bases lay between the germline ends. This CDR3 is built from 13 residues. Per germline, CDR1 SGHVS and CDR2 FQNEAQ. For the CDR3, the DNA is TGTGCCAGCAGCTCGACAATGGGAGATACGCAGTATTTT. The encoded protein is CASSSTMGDTQYF. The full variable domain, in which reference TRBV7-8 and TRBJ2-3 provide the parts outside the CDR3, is GAGVSQSPRYKVAKRGQDVALRCDPISGHVSLFWYQQALGQGPEFLTYFQNEAQLDKSGLPSDRFFAERPEGSVSTLKIQRTQQEDSAVYLCASSSTMGDTQYFGPGTRLTVL.

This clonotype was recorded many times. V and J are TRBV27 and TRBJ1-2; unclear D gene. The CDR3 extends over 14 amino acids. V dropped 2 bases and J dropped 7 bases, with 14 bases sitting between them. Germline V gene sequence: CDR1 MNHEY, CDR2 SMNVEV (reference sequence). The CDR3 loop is CASSLNSGWSGYTF. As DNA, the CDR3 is TGTGCCAGCAGTTTAAATTCCGGCTGGAGTGGCTACACCTTC.

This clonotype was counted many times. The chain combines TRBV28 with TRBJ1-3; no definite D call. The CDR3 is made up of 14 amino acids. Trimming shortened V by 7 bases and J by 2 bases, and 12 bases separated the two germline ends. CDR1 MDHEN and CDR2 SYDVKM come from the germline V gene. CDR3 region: CASTMSGTGNTIYF. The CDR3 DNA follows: TGTGCCAGCACCATGTCGGGGACTGGAAACACCATATATTTT.

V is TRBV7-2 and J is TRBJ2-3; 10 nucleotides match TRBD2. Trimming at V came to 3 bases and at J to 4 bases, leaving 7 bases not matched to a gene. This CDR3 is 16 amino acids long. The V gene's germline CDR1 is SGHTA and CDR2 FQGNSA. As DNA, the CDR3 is TGTGCCAGCAGCTTTCTTAGCAGCGGGAGGGCAGATACGCAGTATTTT. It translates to CASSFLSSGRADTQYF.

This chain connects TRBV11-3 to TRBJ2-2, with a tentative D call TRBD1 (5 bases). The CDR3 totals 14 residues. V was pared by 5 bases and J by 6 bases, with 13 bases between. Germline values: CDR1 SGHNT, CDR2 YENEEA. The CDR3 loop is CASSPGQFSGELFF. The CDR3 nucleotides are TGTGCCAGCAGCCCCGGACAATTCTCCGGGGAGCTGTTTTTT.

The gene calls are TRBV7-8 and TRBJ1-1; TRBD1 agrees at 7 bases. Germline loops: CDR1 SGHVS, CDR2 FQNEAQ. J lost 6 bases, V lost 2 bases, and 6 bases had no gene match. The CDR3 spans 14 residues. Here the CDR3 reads CASSLFDREAEAFF. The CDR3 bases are TGTGCCAGCAGCTTATTTGACAGGGAGGCTGAAGCTTTCTTT.

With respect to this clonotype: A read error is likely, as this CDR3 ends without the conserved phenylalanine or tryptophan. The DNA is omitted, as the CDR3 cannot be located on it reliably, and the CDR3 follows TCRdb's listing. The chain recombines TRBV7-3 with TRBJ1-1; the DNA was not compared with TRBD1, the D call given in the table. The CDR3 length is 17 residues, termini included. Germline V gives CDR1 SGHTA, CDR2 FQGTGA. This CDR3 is CASNLSPTGTVATPSVR.

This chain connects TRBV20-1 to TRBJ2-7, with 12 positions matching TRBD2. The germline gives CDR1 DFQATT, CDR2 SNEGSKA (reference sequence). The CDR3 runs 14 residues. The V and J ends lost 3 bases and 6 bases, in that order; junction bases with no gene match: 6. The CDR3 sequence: CSASNLAGGIEQYF. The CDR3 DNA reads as TGCAGTGCTAGTAACCTAGCGGGAGGGATCGAGCAGTACTTC.

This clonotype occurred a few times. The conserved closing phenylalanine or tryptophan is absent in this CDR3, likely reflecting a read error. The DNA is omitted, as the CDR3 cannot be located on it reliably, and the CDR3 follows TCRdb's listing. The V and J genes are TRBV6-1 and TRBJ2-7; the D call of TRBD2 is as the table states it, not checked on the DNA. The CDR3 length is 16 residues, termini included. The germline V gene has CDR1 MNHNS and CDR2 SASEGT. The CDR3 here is CASSYSPTGNPYTFGS.

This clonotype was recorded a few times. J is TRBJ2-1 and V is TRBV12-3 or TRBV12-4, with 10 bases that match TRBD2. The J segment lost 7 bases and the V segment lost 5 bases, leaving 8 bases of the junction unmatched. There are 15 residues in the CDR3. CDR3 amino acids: CASSLSSGSMNEQFF. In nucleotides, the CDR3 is TGTGCCAGCAGTCTCTCTAGCGGGAGTATGAATGAGCAGTTCTTC.

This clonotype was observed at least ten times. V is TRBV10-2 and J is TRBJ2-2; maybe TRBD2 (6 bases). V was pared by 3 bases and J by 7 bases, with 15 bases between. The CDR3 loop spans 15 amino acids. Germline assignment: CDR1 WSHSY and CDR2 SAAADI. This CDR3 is CASSDRAGKGGELFF. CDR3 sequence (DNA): TGCGCCAGCAGTGATAGGGCGGGGAAAGGCGGGGAGCTGTTTTTT.

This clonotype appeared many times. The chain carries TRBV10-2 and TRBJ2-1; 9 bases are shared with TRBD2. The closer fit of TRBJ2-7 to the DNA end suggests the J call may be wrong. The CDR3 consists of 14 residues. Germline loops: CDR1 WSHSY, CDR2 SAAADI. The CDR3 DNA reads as TGCGCCAGCAGGACTAGCGGAGCCAACAATGAGCAGTACTTC. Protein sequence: CASRTSGANNEQYF.

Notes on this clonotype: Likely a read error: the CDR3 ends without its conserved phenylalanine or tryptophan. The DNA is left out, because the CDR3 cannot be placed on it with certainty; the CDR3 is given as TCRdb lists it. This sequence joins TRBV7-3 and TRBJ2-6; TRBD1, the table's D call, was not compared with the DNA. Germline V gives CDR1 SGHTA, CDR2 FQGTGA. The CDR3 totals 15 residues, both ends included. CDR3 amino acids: CASSLGQYNEQFFGA.

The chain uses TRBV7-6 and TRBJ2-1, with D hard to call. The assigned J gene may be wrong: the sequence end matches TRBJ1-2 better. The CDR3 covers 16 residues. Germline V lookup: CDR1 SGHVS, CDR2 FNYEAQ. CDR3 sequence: CASSSELMGKHYGYTF. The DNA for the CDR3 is TGTGCCAGCAGCTCCGAATTGATGGGGAAACACTATGGCTACACCTTC.

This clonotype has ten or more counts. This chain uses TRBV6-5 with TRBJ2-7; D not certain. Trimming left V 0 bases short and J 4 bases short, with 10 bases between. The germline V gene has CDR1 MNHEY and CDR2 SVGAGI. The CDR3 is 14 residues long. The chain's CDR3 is CASSYSPMSYEQYF. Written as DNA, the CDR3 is TGTGCCAGCAGTTACTCGCCCATGTCATACGAGCAGTACTTC.

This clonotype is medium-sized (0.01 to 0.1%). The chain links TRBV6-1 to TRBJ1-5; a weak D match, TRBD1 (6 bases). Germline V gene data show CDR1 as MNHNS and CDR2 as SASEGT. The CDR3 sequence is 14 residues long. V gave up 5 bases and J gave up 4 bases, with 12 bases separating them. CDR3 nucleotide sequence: TGTGCCAGCAGTTCAAATCAGGGGAATCAGCCCCAGCATTTT. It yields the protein CASSSNQGNQPQHF.

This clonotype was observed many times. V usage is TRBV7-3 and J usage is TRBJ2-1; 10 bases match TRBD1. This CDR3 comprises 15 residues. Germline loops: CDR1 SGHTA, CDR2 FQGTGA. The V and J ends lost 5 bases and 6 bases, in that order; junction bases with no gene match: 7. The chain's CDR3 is CASSPAGTGVNEQFF. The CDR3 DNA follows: TGTGCCAGCAGCCCCGCCGGGACAGGGGTCAATGAGCAGTTCTTC.

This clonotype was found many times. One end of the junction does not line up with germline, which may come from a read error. In DNA, the CDR3 is TGTGCCAGCAGCTTAGAGTTGCGGGGATCCTCCGAGCAGTACTTC. Its protein is CASSLELRGSSEQYF. V is TRBV11-2 and J is TRBJ2-7; D is possibly TRBD2 (6 bases). Germline CDR1 is SGHAT and CDR2 is FQNNGV. CDR3 length equals 15 residues.

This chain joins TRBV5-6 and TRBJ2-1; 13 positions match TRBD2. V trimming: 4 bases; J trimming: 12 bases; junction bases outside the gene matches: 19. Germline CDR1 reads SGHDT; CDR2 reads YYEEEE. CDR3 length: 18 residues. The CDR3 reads CASSPRTSGSVLSKRQFF. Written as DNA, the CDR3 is TGTGCCAGCAGCCCTCGGACTAGCGGGAGTGTTCTTAGTAAGAGGCAGTTCTTC.

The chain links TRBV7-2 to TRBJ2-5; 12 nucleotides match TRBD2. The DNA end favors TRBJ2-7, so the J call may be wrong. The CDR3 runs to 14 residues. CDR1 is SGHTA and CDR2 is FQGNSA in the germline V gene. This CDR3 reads CASSLLAGGGEQYF. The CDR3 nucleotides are TGTGCCAGCAGCCTACTAGCGGGAGGCGGCGAGCAGTACTTC.

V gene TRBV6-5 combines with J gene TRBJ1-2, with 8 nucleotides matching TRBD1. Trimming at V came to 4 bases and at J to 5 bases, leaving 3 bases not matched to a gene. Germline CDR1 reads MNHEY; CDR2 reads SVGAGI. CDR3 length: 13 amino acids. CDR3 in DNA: TGTGCCAGCAGTTTCAGGGGGCAATATGGCTACACCTTC. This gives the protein CASSFRGQYGYTF.

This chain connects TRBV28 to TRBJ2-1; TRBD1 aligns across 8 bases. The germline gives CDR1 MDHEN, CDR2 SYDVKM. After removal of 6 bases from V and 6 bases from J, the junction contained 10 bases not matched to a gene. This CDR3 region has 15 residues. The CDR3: CASSSQGAGGNEQFF. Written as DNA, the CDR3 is TGTGCCAGCAGCTCGCAGGGGGCAGGCGGCAATGAGCAGTTCTTC.

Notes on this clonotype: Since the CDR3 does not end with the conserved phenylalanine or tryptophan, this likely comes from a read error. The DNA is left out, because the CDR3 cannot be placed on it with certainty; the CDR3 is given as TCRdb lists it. The CDR3 loop is CASSPSGGSASNEQFFGP. The chain links TRBV28 to TRBJ2-4; the table's D call TRBD2 went unverified against the DNA. Looked up from germline, CDR1 is MDHEN and CDR2 is SYDVKM. Including both end residues, the CDR3 is 18 amino acids long.

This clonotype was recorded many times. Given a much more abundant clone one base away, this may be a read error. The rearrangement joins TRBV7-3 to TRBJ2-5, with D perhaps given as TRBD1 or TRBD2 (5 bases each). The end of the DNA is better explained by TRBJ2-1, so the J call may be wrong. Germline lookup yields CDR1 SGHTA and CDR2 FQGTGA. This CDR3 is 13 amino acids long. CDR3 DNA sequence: TGTGCCAGCAGCCGGTCGGGGCTAGAGACCCAGTTCTTC. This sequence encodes CASSRSGLETQFF.

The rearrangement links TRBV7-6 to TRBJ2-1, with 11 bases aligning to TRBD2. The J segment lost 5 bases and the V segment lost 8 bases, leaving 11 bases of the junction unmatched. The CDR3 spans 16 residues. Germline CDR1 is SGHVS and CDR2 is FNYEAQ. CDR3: CASAPDSGGGNNEQFF. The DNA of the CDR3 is TGTGCCAGCGCCCCGGATAGCGGGGGGGGAAACAATGAGCAGTTCTTC.

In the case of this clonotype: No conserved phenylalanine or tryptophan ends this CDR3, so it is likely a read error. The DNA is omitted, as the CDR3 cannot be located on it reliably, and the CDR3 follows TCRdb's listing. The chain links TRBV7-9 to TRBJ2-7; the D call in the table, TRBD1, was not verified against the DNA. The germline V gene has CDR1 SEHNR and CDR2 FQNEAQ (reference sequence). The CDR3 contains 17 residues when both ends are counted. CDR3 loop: CASSLESASLGGYTFGS.

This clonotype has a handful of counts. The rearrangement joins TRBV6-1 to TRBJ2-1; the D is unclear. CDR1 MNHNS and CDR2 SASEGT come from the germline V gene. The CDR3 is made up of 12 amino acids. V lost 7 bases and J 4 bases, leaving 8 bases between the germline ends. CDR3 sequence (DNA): TGTGCCAGCATCTCGGTTTACAATGAGCAGTTCTTC. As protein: CASISVYNEQFF.

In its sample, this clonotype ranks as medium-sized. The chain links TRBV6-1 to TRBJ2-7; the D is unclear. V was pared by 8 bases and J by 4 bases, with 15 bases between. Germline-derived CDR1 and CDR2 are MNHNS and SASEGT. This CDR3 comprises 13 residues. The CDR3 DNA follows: TGTGCCAGCCAATCTAATACACCTTACGAGCAGTACTTC. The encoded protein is CASQSNTPYEQYF.

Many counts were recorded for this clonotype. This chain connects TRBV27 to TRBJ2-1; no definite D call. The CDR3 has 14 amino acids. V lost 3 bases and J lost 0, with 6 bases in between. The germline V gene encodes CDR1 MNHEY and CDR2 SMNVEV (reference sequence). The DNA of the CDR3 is TGTGCCAGCAGTTTGACGAGCTCCTACAATGAGCAGTTCTTC. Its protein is CASSLTSSYNEQFF.

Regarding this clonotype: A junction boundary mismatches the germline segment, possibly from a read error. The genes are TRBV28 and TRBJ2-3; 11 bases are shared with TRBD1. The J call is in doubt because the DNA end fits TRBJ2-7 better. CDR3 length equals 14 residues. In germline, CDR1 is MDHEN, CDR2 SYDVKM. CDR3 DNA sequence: TGTGCCAGCAGTCTATGGGGACAGGGGGGCGAGCAGTACTTC. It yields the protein CASSLWGQGGEQYF.